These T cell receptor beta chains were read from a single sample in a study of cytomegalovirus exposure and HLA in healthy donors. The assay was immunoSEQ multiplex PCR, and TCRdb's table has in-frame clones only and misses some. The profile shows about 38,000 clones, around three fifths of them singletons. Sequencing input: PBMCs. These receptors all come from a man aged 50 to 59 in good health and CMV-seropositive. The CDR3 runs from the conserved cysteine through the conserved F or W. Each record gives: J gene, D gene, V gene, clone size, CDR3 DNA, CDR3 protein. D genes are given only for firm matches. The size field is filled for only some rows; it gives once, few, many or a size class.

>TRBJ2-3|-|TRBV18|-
TGTGCCAGCTCCCCAAGGGAAGCGGGCACAGATACGCAGTATTTT
CASSPREAGTDTQYF
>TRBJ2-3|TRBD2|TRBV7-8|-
TGTGCCAGCAGCTTAGGGATGTGGGTGCGGGGGTGGGTCCCAGATACGCAGTATTTT
CASSLGMWVRGWVPDTQYF
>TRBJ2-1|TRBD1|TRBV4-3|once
TGCGCCAGCCGGACAGGTCTCGGCGGCAATGAGCAGTTCTTC
CASRTGLGGNEQFF
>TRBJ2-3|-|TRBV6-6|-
TGTGCCAGCAGTCCCCGGACTGAGCTAGATACGCAGTATTTT
CASSPRTELDTQYF
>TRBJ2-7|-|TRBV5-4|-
TGTGCCAGCAGCTGGAATTGGGGACAATCGGACGAGCAGTACTTC
CASSWNWGQSDEQYF
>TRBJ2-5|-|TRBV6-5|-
TGTGCCAGCAGTTACTCCGAACAGGGATTATCCCAGTACTTC
CASSYSEQGLSQYF
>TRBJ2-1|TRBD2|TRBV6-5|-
TGTGCCAGCAGTAGGCCGGGACTAGCGGAAAATGAGCAGTTCTTC
CASSRPGLAENEQFF
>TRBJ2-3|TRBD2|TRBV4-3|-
TGCGCCAGCAGCCATAAGGCCAGCGGGGGGATCACAGATACGCAGTATTTT
CASSHKASGGITDTQYF
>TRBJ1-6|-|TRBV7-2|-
TGTGCCAGCACCACGTCTGGCTCGGGGAAAAGTTCACCCCTCCACTTT
CASTTSGSGKSSPLHF
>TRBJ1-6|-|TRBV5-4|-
TGTGCCAGCAGCGCCTACGGTCCCCTCCACTTT
CASSAYGPLHF
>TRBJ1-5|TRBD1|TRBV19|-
TGTGCCAGTAGCCTCGACAGGGATCAGCCCCAGCATTTT
CASSLDRDQPQHF
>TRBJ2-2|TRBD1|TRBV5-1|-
TGCGCCAGCAGCTTGGACAGGGGGGCCGGGGAGCTGTTTTTT
CASSLDRGAGELFF